The entry that follows covers one T cell receptor (beta chain) sequence. This sample was taken from a study of blood T cell repertoires in COVID-19. Turning to the study itself: Material from acute and convalescent COVID-19 was sourced from the United States, Italy and Spain. PBMCs, B-cell-depleted T cells, or T cells were the source of the cDNA or gDNA that made up the material.

Per the authors' pipeline: Amplification from reference gene primers served as the basis for estimated nucleated cell counts. TCRdb keeps only in-frame clones here, not all; method: immunoSEQ multiplex PCR. V, J and clone size are taken as reported in that table, and D and trimming were inferred from the DNA itself. The table lists about 250,000 clones, about 86% of them singletons. The germline CDR1 and CDR2 sequences are SNHLY and FYNNEI. V lost 3 bases and J lost 5, with 8 bases in between. The CDR3 extends over 13 amino acids. The sample consisted of peripheral blood. The rearrangement joins TRBV2 to TRBJ1-5; no reliable D call. This clonotype was sampled from a man older than 75 with acute or convalescent COVID-19. CDR3 protein: CASSEYEDQPQHF. CDR3 bases: TGTGCCAGCAGTGAGTACGAGGATCAGCCCCAGCATTTT.